The clone carrying this TCR beta chain has a count of ten or more. This specimen comes from a study of T cells in Graves' hyperthyroidism and ophthalmopathy. The V gene's germline CDR1 is DFQATT and CDR2 SNEGSKA (reference sequence). The CDR3 totals 10 residues. V gave up 6 bases and J gave up 10 bases, with 12 bases separating them. Amplified regions were TCR beta CDR3 sequences from RNA transcripts. HTBI primers drove first-round RT-PCR of the TCR CDR3. TCRdb reprocessed the multiplex PCR reads with MiXCR, giving one entry per CDR3 protein. The table records about 520,000 distinct CDR3 sequences, less than 25% of them present only once.

The TCR originated in a woman under 40 with Graves' ophthalmopathy. The V gene is TRBV20-1, the J gene TRBJ1-1, with D uncertain. The sample consisted of blood. The CDR3 nucleotides read TGCAGTGCCCCGCTCTTAAGAGCTTTCTTT. Protein: CSAPLLRAFF.